Sequencing of this T cell receptor (beta chain) was carried out in a study of Ad26.COV2.S vaccination and SARS-CoV-2 variants. Looked up from germline, CDR1 is SGHNT and CDR2 is YYREEE (reference sequence). This CDR3 is built from 15 residues. With 4 bases removed from V and 6 bases from J, the gap between germline ends came to 19 bases. Study-wide points: Breadth measured for non-spike TCRs was similar across vaccine and placebo recipients. There was a possibility that the TCR breadth and depth analyses underestimated total T cell responses. Spike-specific TCR breadth was greater in vaccine than placebo recipients.

Sequencing was performed with immunoSEQ multiplex PCR; in TCRdb, only in-frame clones are kept and a portion is missing. Altogether 300,000 to 450,000 clones are present, about 91% being singletons, with the ten largest covering around 4.2%. For this clone: The antigen remains unidentified.

Sequenced here: peripheral blood, sampled after recovery from COVID-19. This clonotype was sampled from a human donor who had recovered from COVID-19. The chain recombines TRBV5-4 with TRBJ1-1; D is ambiguous. CDR3 in DNA: TGTGCCAGCAGCCCGGGTACGGGCGGAGTAGCTGAAGCTTTCTTT. Encoded protein: CASSPGTGGVAEAFF.